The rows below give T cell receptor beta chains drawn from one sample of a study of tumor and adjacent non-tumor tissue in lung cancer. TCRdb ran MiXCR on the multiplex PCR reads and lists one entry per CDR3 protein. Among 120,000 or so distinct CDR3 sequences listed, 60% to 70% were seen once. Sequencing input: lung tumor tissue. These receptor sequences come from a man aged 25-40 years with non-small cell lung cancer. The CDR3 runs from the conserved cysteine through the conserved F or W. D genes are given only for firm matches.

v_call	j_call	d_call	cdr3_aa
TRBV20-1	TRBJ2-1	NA	CSVWSYNEQFF
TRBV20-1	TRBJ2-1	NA	CSSKYNEQFF
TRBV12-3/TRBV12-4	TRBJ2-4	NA	CASSLGQNIQYF
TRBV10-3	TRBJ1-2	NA	CAISERQTYGFTF
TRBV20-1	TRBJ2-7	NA	CSAPAESHYEQYF
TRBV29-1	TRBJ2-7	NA	CSVVVRGISSYEQYF
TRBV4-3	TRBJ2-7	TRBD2	CASSQALAGGLSSEEYF
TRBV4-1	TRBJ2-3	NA	CASSQDKRSTVMQYF
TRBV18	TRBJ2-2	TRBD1	CASSPYQEGARTGELFF
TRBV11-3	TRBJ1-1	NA	CASSSGPQRSEAFF
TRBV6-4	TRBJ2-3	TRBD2	CASSDSSGRADTQYF
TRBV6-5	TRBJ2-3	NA	CASSQRGLSGSTDTQYF
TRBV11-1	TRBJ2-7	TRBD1	CATSLYDRGAYEQYF
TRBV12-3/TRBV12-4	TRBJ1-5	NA	CASRWDTNQPQHF
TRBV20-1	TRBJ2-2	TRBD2	CSAKGTSDTGELFF
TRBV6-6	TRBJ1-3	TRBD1	CANSLAPQGAGNTIYF
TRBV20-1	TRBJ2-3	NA	CSARGRTAATQCF
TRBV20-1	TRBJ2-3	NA	CSAPGHPGPDTQYF
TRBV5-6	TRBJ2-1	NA	CASSFRTAGHYNEHFF
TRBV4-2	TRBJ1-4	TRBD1	CASKGQGSEKLFF
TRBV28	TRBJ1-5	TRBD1	CASSGGTGRQPQHF
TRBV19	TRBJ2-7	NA	CATRCPEISYEQYF
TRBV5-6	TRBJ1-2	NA	CASSLPGGRPDYGYTF
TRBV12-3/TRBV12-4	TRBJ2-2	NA	CASRRTENTGELFF
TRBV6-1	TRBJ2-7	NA	CARTPYGQIADEQYF
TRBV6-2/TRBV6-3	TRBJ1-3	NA	CASSSWTVSGNTIYF
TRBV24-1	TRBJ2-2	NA	CATSDENTGELFF
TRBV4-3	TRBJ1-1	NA	CASSFHPGGMDTEAFF
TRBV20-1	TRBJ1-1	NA	CSARLRDTAAFF
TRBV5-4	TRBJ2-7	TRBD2	CASRVDWDYSYEQYF
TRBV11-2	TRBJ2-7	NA	CAGSLDFNAMTGPSYEQYF
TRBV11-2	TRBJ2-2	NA	CASSLSMVNTRELFF
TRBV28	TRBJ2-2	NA	CATQSPRGTGELFF
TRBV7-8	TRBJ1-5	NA	CASSFHSDQPQHF
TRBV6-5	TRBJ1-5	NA	CASSYPIYRNQPQHF
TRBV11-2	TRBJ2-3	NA	CTSSIRRVTDTQCF
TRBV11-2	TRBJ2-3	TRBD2	CASSLVPSGGANTQYF
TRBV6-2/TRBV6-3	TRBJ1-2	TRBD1	CASSSLPGQSRYGYTF
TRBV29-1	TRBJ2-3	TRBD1	CSVKDPASRGRDTQYF
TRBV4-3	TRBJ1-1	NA	CTSSQVKANTEAFF
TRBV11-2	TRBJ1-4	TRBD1	CASSQGDNEKLFF
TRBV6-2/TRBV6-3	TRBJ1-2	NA	CASSYKGDLYGYTF